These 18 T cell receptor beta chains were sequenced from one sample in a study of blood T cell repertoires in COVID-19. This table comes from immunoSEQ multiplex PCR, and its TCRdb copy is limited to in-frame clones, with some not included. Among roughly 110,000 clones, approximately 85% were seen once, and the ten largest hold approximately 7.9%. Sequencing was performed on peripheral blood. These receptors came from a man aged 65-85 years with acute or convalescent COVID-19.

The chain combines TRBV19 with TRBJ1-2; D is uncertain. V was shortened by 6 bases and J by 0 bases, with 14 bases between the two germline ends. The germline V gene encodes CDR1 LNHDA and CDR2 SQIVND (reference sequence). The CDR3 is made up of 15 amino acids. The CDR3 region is CASSLWTGANYGYTF. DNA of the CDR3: TGTGCCAGTAGCCTCTGGACGGGAGCTAACTATGGCTACACCTTC. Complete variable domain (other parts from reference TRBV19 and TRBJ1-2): DGGITQSPKYLFRKEGQNVTLSCEQNLNHDAMYWYRQDPGQGLRLIYYSQIVNDFQKGDIAEGYSVSREKKESFPLTVTSAQKNPTAFYLCASSLWTGANYGYTFGSGTRLTVV.

The CDR3 is CASSLYRGDEQYF. CDR3 nucleotides: TGCGCCAGCAGCTTGTACAGGGGGGACGAGCAGTACTTC. The chain is built from TRBV5-1 and TRBJ2-7, with 8 bases matching TRBD1. The V gene's germline CDR1 is SGHRS and CDR2 YFSETQ. With V trimmed by 1 base and J by 5 bases, 2 bases remained unmatched. This CDR3 is 13 amino acids long.

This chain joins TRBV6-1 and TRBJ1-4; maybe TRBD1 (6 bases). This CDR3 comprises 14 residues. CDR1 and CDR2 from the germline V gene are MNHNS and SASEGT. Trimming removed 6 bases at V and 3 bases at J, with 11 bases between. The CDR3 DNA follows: TGTGCCAGCAGGGTCACAGGGTCTAATGAAAAACTGTTTTTT. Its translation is CASRVTGSNEKLFF.

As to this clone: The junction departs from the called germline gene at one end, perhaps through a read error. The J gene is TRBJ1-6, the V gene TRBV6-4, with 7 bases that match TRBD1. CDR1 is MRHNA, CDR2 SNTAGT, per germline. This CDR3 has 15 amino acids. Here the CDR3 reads CASNDDREMDSPLHF. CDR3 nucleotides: TGTGCCAGCAATGACGACAGGGAAATGGACTCACCCCTCCACTTT.

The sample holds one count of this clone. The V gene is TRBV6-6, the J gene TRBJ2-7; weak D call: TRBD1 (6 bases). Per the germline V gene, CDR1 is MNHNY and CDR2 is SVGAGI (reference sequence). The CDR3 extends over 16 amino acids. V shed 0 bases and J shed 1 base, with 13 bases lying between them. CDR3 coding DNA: TGTGCCAGCAGTTACTCTAGTGGGGGCGGGTCCTACGAGCAGTACTTC. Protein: CASSYSSGGGSYEQYF.

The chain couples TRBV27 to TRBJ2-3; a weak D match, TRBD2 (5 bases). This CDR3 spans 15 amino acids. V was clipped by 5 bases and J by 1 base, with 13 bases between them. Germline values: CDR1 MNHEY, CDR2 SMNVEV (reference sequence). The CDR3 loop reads CASSLQMRGTDTQYF. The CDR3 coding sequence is TGTGCCAGCAGTCTTCAAATGAGGGGCACAGATACGCAGTATTTT.

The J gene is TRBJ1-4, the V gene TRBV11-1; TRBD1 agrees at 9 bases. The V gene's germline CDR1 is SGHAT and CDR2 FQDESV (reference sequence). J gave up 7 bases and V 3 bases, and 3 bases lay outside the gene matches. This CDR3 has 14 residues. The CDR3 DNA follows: TGTGCCAGCAGCTTCGGACAGGGGACTGAAAAACTGTTTTTT. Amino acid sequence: CASSFGQGTEKLFF.

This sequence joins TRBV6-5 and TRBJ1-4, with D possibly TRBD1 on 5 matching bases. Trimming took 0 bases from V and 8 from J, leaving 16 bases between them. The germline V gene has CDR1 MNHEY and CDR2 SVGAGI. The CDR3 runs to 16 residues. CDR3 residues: CASSYSGAGSWEKLFF. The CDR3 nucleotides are TGTGCCAGCAGTTACTCAGGGGCTGGGTCCTGGGAAAAACTGTTTTTT.

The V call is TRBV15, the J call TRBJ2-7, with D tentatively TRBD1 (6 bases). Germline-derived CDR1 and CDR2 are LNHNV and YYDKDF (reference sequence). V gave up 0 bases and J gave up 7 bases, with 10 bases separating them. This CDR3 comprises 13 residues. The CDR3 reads CATSREPQGEQYF. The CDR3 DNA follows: TGTGCCACCAGCAGAGAGCCACAGGGTGAGCAGTACTTC.

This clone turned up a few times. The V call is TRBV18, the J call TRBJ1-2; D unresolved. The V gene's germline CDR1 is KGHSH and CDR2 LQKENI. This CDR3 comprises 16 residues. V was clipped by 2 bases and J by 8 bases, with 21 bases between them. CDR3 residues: CASSPIDPASWRGYTF. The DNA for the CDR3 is TGTGCCAGCTCACCAATCGATCCTGCAAGTTGGAGGGGCTACACCTTC.

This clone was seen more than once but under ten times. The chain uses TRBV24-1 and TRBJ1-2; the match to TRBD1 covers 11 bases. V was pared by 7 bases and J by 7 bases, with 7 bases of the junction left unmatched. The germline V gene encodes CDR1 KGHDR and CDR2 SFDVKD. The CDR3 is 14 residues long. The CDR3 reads CATRGQGATGGYTF. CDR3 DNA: TGTGCCACCAGAGGACAGGGGGCGACAGGTGGCTACACCTTC.

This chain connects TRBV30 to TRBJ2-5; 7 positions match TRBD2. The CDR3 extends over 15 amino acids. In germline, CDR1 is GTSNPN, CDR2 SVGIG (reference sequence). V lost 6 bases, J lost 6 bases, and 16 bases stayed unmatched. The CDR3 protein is CACRALGLSGKTQYF. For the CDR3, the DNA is TGTGCCTGTAGAGCTCTGGGACTATCTGGGAAGACCCAGTACTTC.

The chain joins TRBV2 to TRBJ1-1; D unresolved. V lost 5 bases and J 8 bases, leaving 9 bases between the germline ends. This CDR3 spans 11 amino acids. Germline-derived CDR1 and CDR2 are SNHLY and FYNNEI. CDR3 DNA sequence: TGTGCCAGCAGTTTACTCAGGGAAGCTTTCTTT. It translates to CASSLLREAFF.

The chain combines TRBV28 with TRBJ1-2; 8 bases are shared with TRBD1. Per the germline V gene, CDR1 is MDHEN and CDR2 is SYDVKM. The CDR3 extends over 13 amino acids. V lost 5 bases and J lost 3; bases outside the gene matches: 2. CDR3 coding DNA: TGTGCCAGCAGTACACAGGGGGACTATGGCTACACCTTC. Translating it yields CASSTQGDYGYTF.

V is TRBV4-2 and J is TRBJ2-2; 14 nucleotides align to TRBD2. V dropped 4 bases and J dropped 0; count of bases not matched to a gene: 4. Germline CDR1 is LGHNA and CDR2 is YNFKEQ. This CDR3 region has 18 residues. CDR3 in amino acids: CASSPRLAGGANTGELFF. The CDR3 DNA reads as TGTGCCAGCAGCCCCCGACTAGCGGGGGGGGCGAACACCGGGGAGCTGTTTTTT.

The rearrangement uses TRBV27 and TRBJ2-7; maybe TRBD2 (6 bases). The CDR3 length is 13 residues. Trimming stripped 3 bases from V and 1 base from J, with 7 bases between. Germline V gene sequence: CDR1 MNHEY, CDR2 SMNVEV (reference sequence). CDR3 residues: CASSLRESYEQYF. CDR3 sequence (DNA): TGTGCCAGCAGTTTGCGGGAATCCTACGAGCAGTACTTC.

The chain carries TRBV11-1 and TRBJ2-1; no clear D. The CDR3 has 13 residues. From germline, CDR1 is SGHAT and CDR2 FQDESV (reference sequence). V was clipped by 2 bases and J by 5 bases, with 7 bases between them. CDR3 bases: TGTGCCAGCAGCTTAAATCAGGACAATGAGCAGTTCTTC. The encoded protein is CASSLNQDNEQFF.

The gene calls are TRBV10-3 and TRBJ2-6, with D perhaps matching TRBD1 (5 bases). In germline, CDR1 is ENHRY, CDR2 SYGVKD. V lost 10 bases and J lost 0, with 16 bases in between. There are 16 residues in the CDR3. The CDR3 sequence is CATTGPNVSGANVLTF. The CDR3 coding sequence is TGTGCCACAACAGGACCAAACGTCTCTGGGGCCAACGTCCTGACTTTC.